Shown below are 24 T cell receptor beta chains from a single sample sequenced in a study of a mutant IDH1 vaccine in newly diagnosed glioma. Specified time point: baseline, week 1 (first vaccination visit). Regarding treatment: pre-vaccination baseline after standard-of-care therapy. Libraries were prepared by immunoSEQ multiplex PCR; TCRdb keeps only in-frame clonotypes and omits some of them. The sample records about 63,000 clones, approximately 82% being singletons. Sample: peripheral blood mononuclear cells (PBMCs), taken from a glioma patient treated with radiotherapy, temozolomide or both. The receptors stem from a woman aged 18-30 years with glioma. Some clones in this sample may be carry-over from other donors' samples.

The chain uses TRBV5-1 and TRBJ2-1; D gene unclear. The CDR3 length is 14 residues. Deletions cut 2 bases from V and 6 bases from J, with 12 bases between. The germline gives CDR1 SGHRS, CDR2 YFSETQ. The CDR3 region is CASSFDPLVNEQFF. CDR3 sequence (DNA): TGCGCCAGCAGCTTCGACCCTCTAGTCAATGAGCAGTTCTTC.

The rearrangement joins TRBV9 to TRBJ1-1, with D unclear. V lost 0 bases and J lost 3, with 12 bases in between. The CDR3 runs 15 residues. Germline V gene sequence: CDR1 SGDLS, CDR2 YYNGEE. CDR3 loop: CASSVVGSLDTEAFF. In nucleotides, the CDR3 is TGTGCCAGCAGCGTAGTCGGGTCTCTGGACACTGAAGCTTTCTTT.

V and J are TRBV10-3 and TRBJ1-4; TRBD1 agrees at 10 bases. Germline CDR1 ENHRY, CDR2 SYGVKD. The length of the CDR3 is 14 residues. With V trimmed by 4 bases and J by 5 bases, 1 base remained unmatched. CDR3 sequence reads: CAISGQGANEKLFF. CDR3 coding DNA: TGTGCCATCAGTGGACAGGGGGCGAATGAAAAACTGTTTTTT.

This clone was seen only a few times. The chain joins TRBV6-1 to TRBJ1-1; 12 positions agree with TRBD1. The CDR3 is made up of 13 amino acids. Germline CDR1 MNHNS, CDR2 SASEGT. V lost 6 bases and J lost 6; bases outside the gene matches: 2. The CDR3 DNA reads TGTGCCAGCAGGGGGACAGGGGGCTCTGAAGCTTTCTTT. Encoded protein: CASRGTGGSEAFF.

The chain couples TRBV6-5 to TRBJ1-6; D gene uncertain. Germline V gene data show CDR1 as MNHEY and CDR2 as SVGAGI. CDR3 length: 13 residues. V dropped 8 bases and J dropped 8 bases, with 13 bases sitting between them. CDR3 sequence: CASGRVVDSPLHF. The CDR3 bases are TGTGCCAGCGGAAGGGTTGTGGATTCACCCCTCCACTTT.

This clone came up a few times. This rearrangement joins TRBV9 to TRBJ1-1, with 7 bases that match TRBD1. Unmatched junction bases numbered 5, after V lost 6 bases and J lost 0 bases. CDR3 length: 14 amino acids. Germline loops: CDR1 SGDLS, CDR2 YYNGEE. CDR3 sequence reads: CASTKGAMNTEAFF. DNA of the CDR3: TGTGCCAGCACAAAGGGGGCCATGAACACTGAAGCTTTCTTT. The full variable domain, in which reference TRBV9 and TRBJ1-1 provide the parts outside the CDR3, is DSGVTQTPKHLITATGQRVTLRCSPRSGDLSVYWYQQSLDQGLQFLIQYYNGEERAKGNILERFSAQQFPDLHSELNLSSLELGDSALYFCASTKGAMNTEAFFGQGTRLTVV.

The gene calls are TRBV7-8 and TRBJ2-7; D is unresolved. Germline-derived CDR1 and CDR2 are SGHVS and FQNEAQ. The CDR3 sequence is 11 residues long. V lost 2 bases and J 5 bases, leaving 4 bases between the germline ends. CDR3 coding DNA: TGTGCCAGCAGCTTAAGCGACGAGCAGTACTTC. Protein: CASSLSDEQYF.

This chain uses TRBV13 with TRBJ1-4, with unresolved D. Germline V gene sequence: CDR1 PRHDT, CDR2 FYEKMQ (reference sequence). The CDR3 length is 15 residues. Between the trimmed V and J ends, which lost 2 bases and 5 bases, there was a span of 12 bases. The CDR3 here is CASSLTPGLNEKLFF. The CDR3, as DNA: TGTGCCAGCAGCTTAACCCCCGGATTGAATGAAAAACTGTTTTTT.

The chain recombines TRBV4-3 with TRBJ1-5; no clear D. The CDR3 loop spans 16 amino acids. The germline CDR1 and CDR2 sequences are LGHNA and YSLEER. Deletions cut 0 bases from V and 5 bases from J, with 14 bases between. The CDR3 DNA is TGCGCCAGCAGCCAAGATGCCGGACCCCGCGATCAGCCCCAGCATTTT. Protein: CASSQDAGPRDQPQHF.

V and J are TRBV29-1 and TRBJ2-5; a weak D match, TRBD2 (5 bases). The ends were cut back, 6 bases at V and 2 bases at J, with 19 bases in the middle. Germline V gene lookup returns CDR1 SQVTM and CDR2 ANQGSEA. There are 15 residues in the CDR3. The DNA of the CDR3 is TGCAGCGTGGCCTACCGAGGGCTAGGGCAAGAGACCCAGTACTTC. Its translation: CSVAYRGLGQETQYF.

This clone has just one count. The chain couples TRBV9 to TRBJ2-5; 11 nucleotides agree with TRBD2. Looked up from germline, CDR1 is SGDLS and CDR2 is YYNGEE. J gave up 5 bases and V 0 bases, and 6 bases lay outside the gene matches. CDR3 length equals 16 residues. CDR3 amino acids: CASSVALAGGLETQYF. CDR3 DNA sequence: TGTGCCAGCAGCGTAGCCCTAGCGGGAGGTCTCGAGACCCAGTACTTC.

This chain links TRBV7-6 with TRBJ2-1, with 11 bases identical to TRBD1. The CDR3 covers 17 residues. Germline loops: CDR1 SGHVS, CDR2 FNYEAQ. Losses at the gene ends were 2 bases for V and 6 bases for J; bases not matched to a gene: 9. This chain's CDR3 is CASSLRVPGQGGNEQFF. The DNA for the CDR3 is TGTGCCAGCAGCTTAAGGGTACCGGGACAGGGGGGCAATGAGCAGTTCTTC.

With respect to this clone: The junction and the germline gene differ at one end; a read error may be behind it. This chain links TRBV7-7 with TRBJ1-1; no definite D call. The CDR3 extends over 13 amino acids. Germline assignment: CDR1 SSHAT and CDR2 FNYEAQ (reference sequence). CDR3 in amino acids: CASSFSANTEAFF. The DNA for the CDR3 is TGTGCTAGCAGCTTTTCGGCGAACACTGAAGCTTTCTTT.

This clone was counted once. In DNA form, the CDR3 reads TGTGCCAGCAGCGCCTTCCGCGGGGGTGTTACAGATACGCAGTATTTT. Encoded protein: CASSAFRGGVTDTQYF. The chain combines TRBV9 with TRBJ2-3; the match to TRBD2 covers 7 bases. This CDR3 region has 16 residues. Germline values: CDR1 SGDLS, CDR2 YYNGEE. The V segment lost 3 bases and the J segment 3 bases; nucleotides outside the gene matches: 10.

This clone has a single count. The gene calls are TRBV5-4 and TRBJ2-2, with 9 bases lining up with TRBD2. Looked up from germline, CDR1 is SGHNT and CDR2 is YYREEE (reference sequence). The CDR3 is 16 residues long. V lost 4 bases to trimming and J lost 5 bases; unmatched junction nucleotides: 9. Written as DNA, the CDR3 is TGTGCCAGCAGCCCCGGGCGGGAGGGGGGAACCGGGGAGCTGTTTTTT. Translation: CASSPGREGGTGELFF.

In DNA form, the CDR3 reads TGTGCCAGCAGCTTACCCCCTTTGGGACAAGCCGGCGAGCAGTACTTC. Translation gives CASSLPPLGQAGEQYF. This rearrangement joins TRBV7-9 to TRBJ2-7, with a tentative D call TRBD1 (6 bases). Trimming removed 2 bases from V and 6 bases from J, with 20 bases in between. The germline CDR1 and CDR2 sequences are SEHNR and FQNEAQ (reference sequence). The CDR3 spans 16 residues. The complete variable domain, with remaining parts taken from reference TRBV7-9 and TRBJ2-7, reads DTGVSQNPRHKITKRGQNVTFRCDPISEHNRLYWYRQTLGQGPEFLTYFQNEAQLEKSRLLSDRFSAERPKGSFSTLEIQRTEQGDSAMYLCASSLPPLGQAGEQYFGPGTRLTVT.

This chain joins TRBV19 and TRBJ2-2; D is ambiguous. The CDR3 covers 13 residues. Germline CDR1 and CDR2: LNHDA and SQIVND (reference sequence). Trimming pared 5 bases from V and 3 bases from J, leaving 7 bases between. CDR3 sequence (DNA): TGTGCCAGTAGTCCCCTTTACACCGGGGAGCTGTTTTTT. This gives the protein CASSPLYTGELFF.

V and J are TRBV7-9 and TRBJ2-7; 7 bases align to TRBD2. J lost 2 bases, V lost 2 bases, and 3 bases had no gene match. CDR1 and CDR2 (germline): SEHNR, FQNEAQ (reference sequence). The CDR3 has 14 residues. CDR3 bases: TGTGCCAGCAGCTTAAGCGGGGTTACCTACGAGCAGTACTTC. Amino acids: CASSLSGVTYEQYF.

The count of this clone is one. The chain uses TRBV5-1 and TRBJ2-6; a weak D match, TRBD1 (6 bases). V was clipped by 0 bases and J by 7 bases, with 11 bases between them. Germline CDR1 SGHRS, CDR2 YFSETQ. The length of the CDR3 is 15 residues. The CDR3 DNA follows: TGCGCCAGCAGCTTGGCCGGGACACAAGCCAACGTCCTGACTTTC. This sequence encodes CASSLAGTQANVLTF.

The chain links TRBV18 to TRBJ1-2; weak D call: TRBD1 (6 bases). V was clipped by 6 bases and J by 7 bases, with 21 bases between them. The CDR3 has 15 residues. CDR1 and CDR2 (germline): KGHSH, LQKENI. CDR3 bases: TGTGCCAGCTCCCCGCGGGACATTCTGCTTCCTGGCTACACCTTC. Translation: CASSPRDILLPGYTF. The variable domain in full, with the rest retrieved from reference TRBV18 and TRBJ1-2, is NAGVMQNPRHLVRRRGQEARLRCSPMKGHSHVYWYRQLPEEGLKFMVYLQKENIIDESGMPKERFSAEFPKEGPSILRIQQVVRGDSAAYFCASSPRDILLPGYTFGSGTRLTVV.

V usage is TRBV6-1 and J usage is TRBJ1-2, with D uncertain. Germline V CDR1 and CDR2: MNHNS, SASEGT. Between the trimmed V and J ends, which lost 2 bases and 1 base, there was a span of 20 bases. The CDR3 runs to 18 residues. In DNA, the CDR3 is TGTGCCAGCAGTGAACTTCGGCTAGGGAGCGGCGTTAACTATGGCTACACCTTC. Translated, it gives CASSELRLGSGVNYGYTF.

The V and J genes are TRBV6-6 and TRBJ2-1; no reliable D call. The CDR3 is 10 amino acids. CDR1 is MNHNY and CDR2 is SVGAGI in the germline V gene (reference sequence). V lost 10 bases, J lost 9 bases, and 10 bases lay in between. CDR3 nucleotides: TGTGCCACTGCATTATCTGAGCAGTTCTTC. Translated, it gives CATALSEQFF.

The chain uses TRBV6-9 and TRBJ2-5, with 8 bases fitting TRBD1. The V gene's germline CDR1 is MNHGY and CDR2 SVAAGI. This CDR3 is 18 amino acids long. Trimming at V came to 6 bases and at J to 3 bases, leaving 18 bases not matched to a gene. The CDR3 DNA reads TGTGCCAGCAGCCTAAACCCTTACCCCGACAGGGGCGAAGAGACCCAGTACTTC. It yields the protein CASSLNPYPDRGEETQYF.

The chain recombines TRBV2 with TRBJ1-5; TRBD1 is a possible D gene (5 bases). The CDR3 has 16 residues. Trimming took 2 bases from V and 1 from J, leaving 12 bases between them. Germline values: CDR1 SNHLY, CDR2 FYNNEI. The DNA of the CDR3 is TGTGCCAGCAGTGAATCCGGACACAAAAGCAATCAGCCCCAGCATTTT. It yields the protein CASSESGHKSNQPQHF.